Sequencing of this T cell receptor beta chain was carried out in a study of cytomegalovirus exposure and HLA in healthy donors. The PCR used 60 Vbeta and 13 Jbeta primers. This table comes from immunoSEQ multiplex PCR, and its TCRdb copy is limited to in-frame clones, with some not included. This table holds 180,000 or so clones, more than 80% found once. A single count supports this clone. The trim removed 1 base at V and 2 bases at J, leaving 6 bases unmatched. Germline CDR1 reads SGHDT; CDR2 reads YYEEEE. The CDR3 covers 16 residues. The clonotype was recovered from a woman aged 18 to 35 in good health and CMV-seronegative. The chain links TRBV5-6 to TRBJ2-1; 7 bases are shared with TRBD2. Sequenced sample: PBMCs. The CDR3 DNA follows: TGTGCCAGCAGCTTGCTTGGCGGGAGAGCCTACAATGAGCAGTTCTTC. Translation gives CASSLLGGRAYNEQFF.